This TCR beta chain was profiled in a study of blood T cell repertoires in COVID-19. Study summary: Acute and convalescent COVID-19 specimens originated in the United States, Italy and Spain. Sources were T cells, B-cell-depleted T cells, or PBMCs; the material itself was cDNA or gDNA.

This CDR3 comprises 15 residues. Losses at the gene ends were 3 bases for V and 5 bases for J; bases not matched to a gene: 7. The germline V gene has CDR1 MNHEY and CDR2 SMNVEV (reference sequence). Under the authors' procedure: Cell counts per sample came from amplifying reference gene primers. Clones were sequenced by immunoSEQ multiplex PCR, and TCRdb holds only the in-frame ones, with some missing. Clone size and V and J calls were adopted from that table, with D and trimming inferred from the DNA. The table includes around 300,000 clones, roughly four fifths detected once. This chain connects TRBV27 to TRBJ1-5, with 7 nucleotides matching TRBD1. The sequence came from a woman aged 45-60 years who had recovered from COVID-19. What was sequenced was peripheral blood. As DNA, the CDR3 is TGTGCCAGCAGTTTCAACCCCCAGGGGGATCAGCCCCAGCATTTT. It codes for CASSFNPQGDQPQHF.